The rows below give T cell receptor beta chains drawn from one sample of a study of CD8+ T cells in alopecia areata. Sequencing used immunoSEQ multiplex PCR; TCRdb keeps in-frame clones, though not all of them. The data hold about 76,000 clones, with around two thirds observed a single time. Sequencing used CD8+ T cells sorted from blood, obtained at week 24, from a patient treated with tofacitinib. The receptors were sampled from a human donor with alopecia areata. Each CDR3 is given with its conserved first and last residue. D genes are given only for firm matches. A clone size is listed for some rows: how often the clone was seen (once, few, many), or a class if it is expanded.

J gene: TRBJ1-6; clone size: NA; V gene: TRBV5-6; D gene: TRBD1; CDR3 protein: CASSFTGTANSPLHF; CDR3 DNA: TGTGCCAGCAGCTTCACCGGGACAGCCAATTCACCCCTCCACTTT
J gene: TRBJ2-5; clone size: NA; V gene: TRBV28; D gene: TRBD1; CDR3 protein: CASRGTEQETQYF; CDR3 DNA: TGTGCCAGCAGGGGGACAGAACAAGAGACCCAGTACTTC
J gene: TRBJ2-1; clone size: NA; V gene: TRBV7-2; D gene: NA; CDR3 protein: CASSFWSDEQFF; CDR3 DNA: TGTGCCAGCAGCTTTTGGTCGGATGAGCAGTTCTTC
J gene: TRBJ2-7; clone size: NA; V gene: TRBV4-3; D gene: NA; CDR3 protein: CASSPHRWSFPGFDEQYF; CDR3 DNA: TGCGCCAGCAGCCCCCACAGGTGGTCTTTTCCGGGGTTCGACGAGCAGTACTTC
J gene: TRBJ1-2; clone size: NA; V gene: TRBV29-1; D gene: NA; CDR3 protein: CSVVMLGYGYTF; CDR3 DNA: TGCAGCGTTGTCATGCTCGGGTATGGCTACACCTTC
J gene: TRBJ2-1; clone size: NA; V gene: TRBV4-1; D gene: NA; CDR3 protein: CASSQEGSLSVDEQFF; CDR3 DNA: TGCGCCAGCAGCCAAGAAGGGTCGCTCTCGGTGGATGAGCAGTTCTTC
J gene: TRBJ1-2; clone size: NA; V gene: TRBV13; D gene: NA; CDR3 protein: CASRPIHPGGWNYGYTF; CDR3 DNA: TGTGCCAGCAGACCCATCCACCCCGGGGGATGGAACTATGGCTACACCTTC
J gene: TRBJ2-7; clone size: NA; V gene: TRBV27; D gene: NA; CDR3 protein: CASSLGTGLEQYF; CDR3 DNA: TGTGCCAGCAGTCTCGGGACTGGCCTCGAGCAGTACTTC
J gene: TRBJ2-1; clone size: NA; V gene: TRBV20-1; D gene: NA; CDR3 protein: CIRSEQFF; CDR3 DNA: TGCATTCGCAGTGAGCAGTTCTTC
J gene: TRBJ1-2; clone size: few; V gene: TRBV5-1; D gene: NA; CDR3 protein: CASSLEGPYTF; CDR3 DNA: TGCGCCAGCAGCTTGGAGGGACCCTACACCTTC
J gene: TRBJ2-1; clone size: NA; V gene: TRBV14; D gene: NA; CDR3 protein: CASNQAYNEQFF; CDR3 DNA: TGTGCCAGCAACCAGGCCTACAATGAGCAGTTCTTC
J gene: TRBJ1-1; clone size: NA; V gene: TRBV27; D gene: NA; CDR3 protein: CASTGQGSDEAFF; CDR3 DNA: TGTGCCAGCACCGGGCAGGGCTCTGATGAAGCTTTCTTT
J gene: TRBJ2-1; clone size: NA; V gene: TRBV5-6; D gene: TRBD2; CDR3 protein: CASSLGAGGSYNEQFF; CDR3 DNA: TGTGCCAGCAGCTTGGGCGCGGGAGGATCCTACAATGAGCAGTTCTTC
J gene: TRBJ2-5; clone size: few; V gene: TRBV6-6; D gene: NA; CDR3 protein: CASSILSRSTQETQYF; CDR3 DNA: TGTGCCAGCAGTATCTTGAGCAGATCTACCCAAGAGACCCAGTACTTC
J gene: TRBJ2-7; clone size: NA; V gene: TRBV7-2; D gene: TRBD2; CDR3 protein: CASSFSGSVYEQYF; CDR3 DNA: TGTGCCAGCAGCTTTAGCGGGAGCGTCTACGAGCAGTACTTC
J gene: TRBJ2-2; clone size: NA; V gene: TRBV5-6; D gene: TRBD1; CDR3 protein: CASSFVRGQGTGELFF; CDR3 DNA: TGTGCCAGCAGCTTTGTCAGGGGACAGGGGACCGGGGAGCTGTTTTTT
J gene: TRBJ2-1; clone size: NA; V gene: TRBV4-3; D gene: TRBD2; CDR3 protein: CASSQGQASGNEQFF; CDR3 DNA: TGCGCCAGCAGCCAAGGCCAGGCTAGCGGCAATGAGCAGTTCTTC
J gene: TRBJ2-3; clone size: NA; V gene: TRBV25-1; D gene: NA; CDR3 protein: CASSDMATGEGHTQYF; CDR3 DNA: TGTGCCAGCAGTGACATGGCCACGGGAGAGGGGCATACGCAGTATTTT
J gene: TRBJ2-7; clone size: NA; V gene: TRBV7-9; D gene: TRBD1; CDR3 protein: CASSLPDTGGANYEQYF; CDR3 DNA: TGTGCCAGCAGCTTACCCGACACAGGGGGCGCAAACTACGAGCAGTACTTC
J gene: TRBJ2-1; clone size: NA; V gene: TRBV4-3; D gene: NA; CDR3 protein: CASSLGPGPTNEQFF; CDR3 DNA: TGCGCCAGCAGCCTAGGACCGGGACCCACCAATGAGCAGTTCTTC
J gene: TRBJ1-1; clone size: many; V gene: TRBV4-3; D gene: NA; CDR3 protein: CASSQEAGNTEAFF; CDR3 DNA: TGCGCCAGCAGCCAAGAAGCGGGGAACACTGAAGCTTTCTTT
J gene: TRBJ1-3; clone size: few; V gene: TRBV15; D gene: NA; CDR3 protein: CATSRDRGSGNTIYF; CDR3 DNA: TGTGCCACCAGCAGAGATAGGGGGTCCGGAAACACCATATATTTT
J gene: TRBJ2-5; clone size: once; V gene: TRBV5-1; D gene: TRBD1; CDR3 protein: CASSFPAGTGDETQYF; CDR3 DNA: TGCGCCAGCAGCTTCCCTGCCGGGACAGGGGACGAGACCCAGTACTTC
J gene: TRBJ1-5; clone size: NA; V gene: TRBV27; D gene: NA; CDR3 protein: CASSFSGPNQPQHF; CDR3 DNA: TGTGCCAGCAGTTTTAGCGGTCCCAATCAGCCCCAGCATTTT
J gene: TRBJ2-2; clone size: NA; V gene: TRBV27; D gene: NA; CDR3 protein: CASSTDWGANTGELFF; CDR3 DNA: TGTGCCAGCAGTACGGATTGGGGCGCGAACACCGGGGAGCTGTTTTTT
J gene: TRBJ2-7; clone size: NA; V gene: TRBV9; D gene: NA; CDR3 protein: CASSGGGDFYEQYF; CDR3 DNA: TGTGCCAGCAGCGGCGGAGGGGATTTCTACGAGCAGTACTTC
J gene: TRBJ1-1; clone size: NA; V gene: TRBV11-2; D gene: TRBD1; CDR3 protein: CASRTGGTEAFF; CDR3 DNA: TGTGCCAGCAGGACAGGGGGCACTGAAGCTTTCTTT
J gene: TRBJ1-5; clone size: NA; V gene: TRBV6-5; D gene: TRBD1; CDR3 protein: CASRPGQGYQPQHF; CDR3 DNA: TGTGCCAGCAGGCCGGGACAGGGGTACCAGCCCCAGCATTTT